A single T cell receptor beta chain is shown here with its context. This receptor's antigen is unknown. No base qualities exist here, and no much larger clone lies one base off it. Taken from the germline V gene, the CDR1 and CDR2 loops are SGDLS and YYNGEE. The CDR3 goes from the cysteine to the phenylalanine over 13 residues. Only CDR3 DNA is held: 39 bases, read in frame from base 1. Cut back by 5 bases and 1 base, the V and J ends lie 8 bases apart. The sample originates from a study of blood T cell repertoires in COVID-19 (dated by TCRdb to about 2020). Regarding the research as a whole: The collaborator samples originated in the United States, Italy and Spain and spanned the acute and convalescent phases of COVID-19. Nearly every sample came with metadata listing a de-identified subject ID, COVID-19 status, age in years and sex. The samples were drawn from the first 160 participants of the ongoing ImmuneRACE study and from 950 to 1,500 subjects provided by 6 global collaborators. Where available, HLA class I and class II types were taken from metadata supplied by the sample provider and were not determined by assay-based typing. The dataset comprised deeply sampled blood TCRbeta repertoires from subjects exposed to, actively infected with, or recovered from COVID-19. The material from the prospective study consisted of cDNA or gDNA derived from T cells, B-cell-depleted T cells, or PBMCs. The repertoires were made available in a free public database intended to serve as a resource for research on the immune response to SARS-CoV-2.

The collaborating institutions used their own protocols to collect whole blood in K2EDTA tubes. For TCRbeta analysis, collaborators shipped samples as frozen whole blood, isolated PBMCs, or DNA extracted from either of those sample types. TCRbeta CDR3 regions were amplified from genomic DNA using the immunoSEQ Assay, a bias-controlled multiplex PCR. The paper's data handling went like this. Within the assay, amplification of reference gene primers was used to estimate how many nucleated cells each sample contained. To quantify the absolute abundance of each unique TCRbeta CDR3 rearrangement, sequence reads were collapsed and filtered. For each sample, productive Simpson clonality was calculated as the square root of Simpson's diversity index over productive rearrangements. TCRdb took over this immuneACCESS table, retaining in-frame rearrangements with V and J assigned. Such tables are incomplete; in checked studies, under half of the missing clones stem from an unresolved V gene, and the remainder is unexplained. That table supplies the V and J calls and clone size; D and trimming were determined from the DNA. This sample is represented by about 200,000 clones; 88% of them were singletons. Of the sample, approximately 1.5% falls within the top ten clones.

What the authors observed across the whole study: Clinical and demographic metadata were provided uncurated, with the amount varying by source and participant.

Sequencing was performed on peripheral blood. Rearrangement joined TRBV9 to TRBJ2-3; perhaps TRBD2 is the D gene, with 5 bases matching. The receptor was isolated from a man younger than 35 with active or convalescent COVID-19. CDR3 reads: CASSLGGTDTQYF. The base sequence is TGTGCCAGCAGTCTCGGGGGCACAGATACGCAGTATTTT.